The 29 T cell receptor beta chains presented below share a single source sample, sequenced in a study of identical twins. TCRdb passed the 5' RACE reads through MiXCR, listing each CDR3 protein once. The table lists about 530,000 distinct CDR3 sequences, more than 20% of them singletons. The data also belong to a second study, concerning yellow fever vaccine responses in identical twins.

The sample comprised CD4+ T cells sorted from blood. These receptor sequences come from a woman under 30 in good health.

This clonotype has only a few counts. V usage is TRBV7-8 and J usage is TRBJ2-1; 9 positions match TRBD2. Trimming removed 2 bases from V and 5 bases from J; junction bases left unmatched: 10. Germline V gives CDR1 SGHVS, CDR2 FQNEAQ. CDR3 size: 17 residues. The CDR3, as DNA: TGTGCCAGCAGCTTAAAGCGGGAGGCCCCCCCCAACAATGAGCAGTTCTTC. Translating gives CASSLKREAPPNNEQFF. Full variable domain (rest looked up from reference TRBV7-8 and TRBJ2-1): GAGVSQSPRYKVAKRGQDVALRCDPISGHVSLFWYQQALGQGPEFLTYFQNEAQLDKSGLPSDRFFAERPEGSVSTLKIQRTQQEDSAVYLCASSLKREAPPNNEQFFGPGTRLTVL.

This clonotype came up a few times. The V gene is TRBV27, the J gene TRBJ2-3, with TRBD2 matching over 8 bases. CDR1 MNHEY and CDR2 SMNVEV come from the germline V gene (reference sequence). There are 15 residues in the CDR3. Losses at the gene ends were 7 bases for V and 1 base for J; bases not matched to a gene: 7. This chain's CDR3 is CASNYLTSGTDTQYF. The CDR3 DNA reads as TGTGCCAGCAATTATCTGACTAGCGGCACAGATACGCAGTATTTT.

This clonotype has only a few counts. The rearrangement links TRBV11-2 to TRBJ2-1; D gene ambiguous. V lost 6 bases and J lost 2, with 8 bases in between. The CDR3 totals 13 residues. Germline CDR1 and CDR2: SGHAT and FQNNGV. The CDR3 reads CASRGPTYNEQFF. As DNA, the CDR3 is TGTGCCAGCAGGGGCCCTACCTACAATGAGCAGTTCTTC.

The chain recombines TRBV25-1 with TRBJ2-3; 12 positions match TRBD2. The junction had 5 bases not matched to a gene; V was cut back by 5 bases and J by 2 bases. CDR1 is MGHDK, CDR2 SYGVNS, per germline. This CDR3 spans 16 amino acids. CDR3 sequence reads: CASSRGLAGITDTQYF. The DNA of the CDR3 is TGTGCCAGCAGTCGAGGACTAGCGGGGATCACAGATACGCAGTATTTT.

This clonotype was seen only a few times. The chain has TRBV9 and TRBJ2-1; D is possibly TRBD2 (5 bases). V was cut by 0 bases and J by 4 bases, with 8 bases left in between. CDR1 SGDLS and CDR2 YYNGEE come from the germline V gene. CDR3 length equals 14 residues. The CDR3: CASSVGTPYNEQFF. Here the CDR3 DNA reads TGTGCCAGCAGCGTAGGGACTCCTTACAATGAGCAGTTCTTC.

The chain has TRBV6-4 and TRBJ2-1, with TRBD1 as a possible D gene (6 bases). The CDR3 is 15 residues long. Germline CDR1 MRHNA, CDR2 SNTAGT. V was cut by 4 bases and J by 2 bases, with 12 bases left in between. CDR3 residues: CASSVSGVAYNEQFF. In nucleotides, the CDR3 is TGTGCCAGCAGTGTATCAGGGGTCGCCTACAATGAGCAGTTCTTC.

The chain combines TRBV12-3 or TRBV12-4 with TRBJ2-1; 13 bases map to TRBD2. Trimming cost V 7 bases and J 9 bases; bases outside gene matches: 15. CDR3 length equals 17 residues. The CDR3 reads CASNFGWTSGSFGEQFF. In DNA form, the CDR3 reads TGTGCCAGCAATTTCGGCTGGACTAGCGGGAGTTTCGGTGAGCAGTTCTTC.

The chain employs TRBV5-1 and TRBJ2-3, with 10 bases matching TRBD2. The CDR3 is made up of 20 amino acids. CDR1 is SGHRS, CDR2 YFSETQ, per germline. Losses at the gene ends were 1 base for V and 5 bases for J; bases not matched to a gene: 19. CDR3 sequence: CASSLSLIAGGARGGDTQYF. DNA for the CDR3: TGCGCCAGCAGCTTGTCCCTTATAGCGGGGGGCGCTCGAGGTGGAGATACGCAGTATTTT.

This clonotype was counted only a few times. The CDR3 DNA is TGCAGCGTTACCCAGGGTGACTATGGCTACACCTTC. This encodes CSVTQGDYGYTF. V gene TRBV29-1 combines with J gene TRBJ1-2; D may be TRBD1 (5 bases). V was pared by 5 bases and J by 3 bases, with 10 bases between. The CDR3 length is 12 residues. The germline V gene encodes CDR1 SQVTM and CDR2 ANQGSEA.

CDR3 protein: CASSSSGTEVGEQYV. As DNA, the CDR3 is TGCGCCAGCAGCTCCTCCGGGACAGAGGTAGGGGAGCAGTACGTC. The chain joins TRBV5-1 to TRBJ2-7, with 7 nucleotides matching TRBD1. From germline, CDR1 is SGHRS and CDR2 YFSETQ. V was pared by 3 bases and J by 7 bases, with 13 bases of the junction left unmatched. The CDR3 consists of 15 residues.

This chain uses TRBV3-1 with TRBJ1-5; D possibly corresponds to TRBD1 (5 bases). This CDR3 comprises 14 residues. V was clipped by 2 bases and J by 6 bases, with 11 bases between them. Germline assignment: CDR1 LGHDT and CDR2 YNNKEL (reference sequence). The CDR3 loop reads CASSQTPGGQPQHF. The DNA of the CDR3 is TGTGCCAGCAGCCAAACCCCGGGGGGTCAGCCCCAGCATTTT.

This clonotype came up a few times. This rearrangement joins TRBV3-1 to TRBJ2-1; tentatively, D is TRBD1 (6 bases). V was clipped by 4 bases and J by 9 bases, with 16 bases between them. Germline V lookup: CDR1 LGHDT, CDR2 YNNKEL (reference sequence). The CDR3 sequence is 14 residues long. The CDR3 here is CASSPGQGNGEQFF. As DNA, the CDR3 is TGTGCCAGCAGCCCCGGGCAGGGGAATGGTGAGCAGTTCTTC.

J is TRBJ2-2 and V is TRBV4-1; D perhaps matches TRBD1 (5 bases). This CDR3 comprises 16 residues. The germline V and J ends were trimmed by 9 bases and 0 bases, with 17 bases remaining between them. Germline V gene data show CDR1 as MGHRA and CDR2 as YSYEKL. The CDR3 DNA sequence: TGCGCCAGTAAAGGGGTTAGGGGTCCGAACACCGGGGAGCTGTTTTTT. Translation: CASKGVRGPNTGELFF.

J is TRBJ2-5 and V is TRBV5-5, with a tentative D call TRBD2 (6 bases). V lost 4 bases, J lost 3 bases, and 19 bases lay in between. Germline CDR1 reads SGHKS; CDR2 reads YYEKEE (reference sequence). The CDR3 has 16 amino acids. CDR3 in amino acids: CASSRGTPWGEETQYF. CDR3 in DNA: TGTGCCAGCAGCCGAGGGACTCCATGGGGGGAAGAGACCCAGTACTTC.

The chain employs TRBV6-1 and TRBJ1-5, with D unclear. Trimming left V 2 bases short and J 0 bases short, with 5 bases between. CDR3 length: 14 amino acids. Germline CDR1 and CDR2: MNHNS and SASEGT. The CDR3 sequence is CASSERISNQPQHF. The CDR3 DNA is TGTGCCAGCAGTGAAAGGATTAGCAATCAGCCCCAGCATTTT.

In its sample, this clonotype was seen a few times. This chain links TRBV6-1 with TRBJ2-3, with TRBD2 matching over 9 bases. Trimming cost V 7 bases and J 7 bases; bases outside gene matches: 9. This CDR3 has 14 amino acids. Germline CDR1 reads MNHNS; CDR2 reads SASEGT. The CDR3 coding sequence is TGTGCCAGCACCCTATCGACTAGCGGTCATACGCAGTATTTT. Encoded protein: CASTLSTSGHTQYF.

This clonotype was counted between two and nine times. This chain links TRBV12-3 or TRBV12-4 with TRBJ2-3, with no clear D. This CDR3 comprises 12 residues. With 4 bases removed from V and 6 bases from J, the gap between germline ends came to 8 bases. CDR3 sequence (DNA): TGTGCCAGCAGTTCCCTTTTTGATACGCAGTATTTT. Amino acids: CASSSLFDTQYF.

This clonotype has more than one count but fewer than ten. The CDR3, as DNA: TGCGCCAGCAGCTTGGAGGACCCTCGGGATACGCAGTATTTT. Protein product: CASSLEDPRDTQYF. This chain links TRBV5-1 with TRBJ2-3, with D unclear. V shed 0 bases and J shed 6 bases, with 11 bases lying between them. The germline V gene has CDR1 SGHRS and CDR2 YFSETQ. The CDR3 consists of 14 residues. Full variable domain (outside the CDR3, taken from reference TRBV5-1 and TRBJ2-3): KAGVTQTPRYLIKTRGQQVTLSCSPISGHRSVSWYQQTPGQGLQFLFEYFSETQRNKGNFPGRFSGRQFSNSRSEMNVSTLELGDSALYLCASSLEDPRDTQYFGPGTRLTVL.

The chain joins TRBV28 to TRBJ2-7, with 15 bases that match TRBD2. The germline V gene encodes CDR1 MDHEN and CDR2 SYDVKM. V shed 8 bases, J shed 1 base, and the junction held 6 bases outside the gene matches. The CDR3 loop spans 16 amino acids. CDR3 residues: CASSGTSGRPSYEQYF. DNA for the CDR3: TGTGCCAGCTCCGGGACTAGCGGGAGGCCTTCCTACGAGCAGTACTTC.

The J gene is TRBJ2-7, the V gene TRBV6-5, with 8 bases identical to TRBD2. Per germline, CDR1 MNHEY and CDR2 SVGAGI. The CDR3 contains 19 residues. Losses at the gene ends were 0 bases for V and 4 bases for J; bases not matched to a gene: 17. The CDR3 DNA sequence: TGTGCCAGCAGTTACTCGAAGTGGGGGGGCAGCGGGAGCGGGTACGAGCAGTACTTC. Translation: CASSYSKWGGSGSGYEQYF.

The rearrangement uses TRBV29-1 and TRBJ2-5; D is perhaps TRBD1 or TRBD2 (6 bases each). Germline CDR1 is SQVTM and CDR2 is ANQGSEA. Trimming stripped 5 bases from V and 5 bases from J, with 15 bases between. The CDR3 is 13 amino acids. CDR3 nucleotides: TGCAGCGTTTTTAGGGGGGCGGGTGAGACCCAGTACTTC. This gives the protein CSVFRGAGETQYF.

The J gene is TRBJ2-2, the V gene TRBV29-1; TRBD2 matches at 9 bases. Germline lookup yields CDR1 SQVTM and CDR2 ANQGSEA. J gave up 7 bases and V 4 bases, and 10 bases lay outside the gene matches. This CDR3 spans 15 amino acids. In DNA form, the CDR3 reads TGCAGCGTTGGAAGGCTAGCGGGAAGTGGCGGGGAGCTGTTTTTT. It is translated as CSVGRLAGSGGELFF.

In DNA form, the CDR3 reads TGTGCCATCAGTGAGTCGAACGGCGGGTATGGCTACACCTTC. Its translation: CAISESNGGYGYTF. The J gene is TRBJ1-2, the V gene TRBV10-3; unclear D gene. Looked up from germline, CDR1 is ENHRY and CDR2 is SYGVKD. The length of the CDR3 is 14 residues. The ends were cut back, 0 bases at V and 5 bases at J, with 10 bases in the middle.

The V and J genes are TRBV6-2 or TRBV6-3 and TRBJ1-1, with a tentative D call TRBD1 (5 bases). Germline V gene lookup returns CDR1 MNHEY and CDR2 SVGEGT. The CDR3 spans 17 residues. With 2 bases removed from V and 0 bases from J, the gap between germline ends came to 16 bases. CDR3 protein: CASSYDQRQSLNTEAFF. The CDR3 nucleotides read TGTGCCAGCAGTTACGACCAACGACAGTCTCTGAACACTGAAGCTTTCTTT.

The J gene is TRBJ2-5, the V gene TRBV28; TRBD2 matches at 10 bases. The J segment lost 5 bases and the V segment lost 1 base, leaving 7 bases of the junction unmatched. The CDR3 is 16 amino acids. Germline values: CDR1 MDHEN, CDR2 SYDVKM. The CDR3 sequence is CASSLSRTSGGETQYF. In DNA, the CDR3 is TGTGCCAGCAGTTTATCGCGGACTAGCGGAGGGGAGACCCAGTACTTC. Filled out from reference TRBV28 and TRBJ2-5, the complete variable domain reads DVKVTQSSRYLVKRTGEKVFLECVQDMDHENMFWYRQDPGLGLRLIYFSYDVKMKEKGDIPEGYSVSREKKERFSLILESASTNQTSMYLCASSLSRTSGGETQYFGPGTRLLVL.

J is TRBJ2-7 and V is TRBV29-1; D is possibly TRBD2 (6 bases). The V end lost 6 bases, the J end lost 2 bases, and 11 bases lay between the germline ends. The CDR3 runs to 12 residues. CDR1 and CDR2 (germline): SQVTM, ANQGSEA. Here the CDR3 DNA reads TGCAGCGTCGGGACTCAACCCTACGAGCAGTACTTC. Amino acid sequence: CSVGTQPYEQYF.

This clonotype was seen at least ten times. V and J are TRBV4-2 and TRBJ2-3; TRBD2 matches at 9 bases. The CDR3 contains 17 residues. Germline values: CDR1 LGHNA, CDR2 YNFKEQ. The J segment lost 1 base and the V segment lost 0 bases, leaving 5 bases of the junction unmatched. The CDR3: CASSQDPSGAGTDTQYF. CDR3 nucleotide sequence: TGTGCCAGCAGCCAAGATCCTAGCGGGGCGGGCACAGATACGCAGTATTTT.

This clonotype was detected a few times. The gene calls are TRBV12-3 or TRBV12-4 and TRBJ2-3; no definite D call. Trimming pared 5 bases from V and 9 bases from J, leaving 9 bases between. CDR3 size: 11 residues. The CDR3 reads CASSLSNTQYF. DNA of the CDR3: TGTGCCAGCAGTCTATCTAACACGCAGTATTTT.

This clonotype was recorded a few times. Sequence at one end of the junction differs from germline and may be a read error. V is TRBV2 and J is TRBJ2-7; 7 nucleotides align to TRBD1. CDR1 is SNHLY, CDR2 FYNNEI, per germline. The CDR3 runs 13 residues. The CDR3 sequence: CASKRDSSYELYF. The CDR3 DNA reads TGTGCCAGCAAACGGGACAGCTCCTACGAGCTGTACTTC.